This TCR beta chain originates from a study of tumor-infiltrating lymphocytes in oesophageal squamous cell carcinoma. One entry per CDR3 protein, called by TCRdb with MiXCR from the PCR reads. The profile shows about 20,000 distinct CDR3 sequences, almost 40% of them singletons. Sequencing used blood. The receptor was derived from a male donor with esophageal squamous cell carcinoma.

The CDR3 DNA reads TGTGCCAGCAGCTTAAGTTCAGGGGGCAATGAGCAGTTCTTC. Encoded protein: CASSLSSGGNEQFF. The V and J genes are TRBV7-3 and TRBJ2-1; TRBD1 agrees at 7 bases. CDR3 size: 14 residues. The germline CDR1 and CDR2 sequences are SGHTA and FQGTGA. V was clipped by 1 base and J by 6 bases; unmatched bases: 3.